Given below is one TCR beta chain in context. The clone's antigen remains unknown. Base qualities are not at hand, and no much larger clone is one base apart. The data were obtained in a study of response to subunit inactivated influenza vaccine (dated by TCRdb to 2017 to 2018). Concerning the study at large: Deep quantitative T cell receptor repertoire profiling was used in the study to track responses to a trivalent subunit inactivated influenza vaccine.

Library preparation was by RT-PCR. The instrument given in TCRdb is Illumina HiSeq 2500. The public reads were reprocessed in TCRdb via fastp at Q25 and MiXCR, keeping in-frame beta chains. Records with the same CDR3 protein are collapsed into one entry carrying the most frequent genes and DNA. For this sample there are hundreds of thousands of distinct CDR3 sequences; approximately 15% appear just once. The ten largest clones represent 6.5% to 8.5% of the sample. The junction shows trimming of 1 base on V and 3 bases on J, plus 9 bases between the germline ends. CDR1 and CDR2, looked up from the germline V gene, are SGHTA and FQGNSA. From the cysteine up to the phenylalanine, the CDR3 has a length of 15 residues. Of the read, only the CDR3 DNA is kept; its 45 bases are in frame from base 1. Results the study describes overall, beyond this receptor: The authors suggested that each seasonal influenza vaccination may recruit only a limited number of new T cells.

This specimen was PBMCs from blood, taken 14 to 15 days before vaccination. The rearranged chain carries TRBV7-2 and TRBJ2-2, with the D gene too uncertain to name. The receptor's source is a man in his fifties who received an inactivated influenza vaccine. Donor details come from another sample of the same person, matched by shared clones. The nucleotide sequence reads TGTGCCAGCAGCTTAGTAGTTTCGTACACCGGGGAGCTGTTTTTT. This gives the protein CASSLVVSYTGELFF.